This T cell receptor (beta chain) is from a study of technical replicates of blood from several donors. The table came from immunoSEQ multiplex PCR; TCRdb's copy has only in-frame clones and leaves some out. Here the sample spans under 90,000 clones, around 97% being singletons. The sequencing input was T cells isolated from PBMCs. This clonotype was sampled from a human donor in good health.

CDR3 bases: TGTGCCAGCAGCTTGGTCGTTTCGCGGGAGGCGCCCATGGAGACCCAGTACTTC. It encodes CASSLVVSREAPMETQYF. The chain is built from TRBV5-4 and TRBJ2-5; 8 bases match TRBD2. CDR1 SGHNT and CDR2 YYREEE come from the germline V gene (reference sequence). This CDR3 is built from 18 residues. V shed 0 bases, J shed 5 bases, and the junction held 15 bases outside the gene matches.